These 19 T cell receptor beta chains came from one sample sequenced in a study of T cells in lung cancer brain metastases. TCRdb's table, derived via immunoSEQ multiplex PCR, lists solely in-frame clones and lacks some. Seen here are approximately 5,300 clones, nearly 90% observed once, and the top ten hold roughly 3.5%. Sequenced input: tumor tissue from the primary lung tumor. The receptors were sampled from a woman between 45 and 60 years old with non-small cell lung cancer.

The J gene is TRBJ2-1, the V gene TRBV5-1; D is unclear. CDR1 and CDR2 from the germline V gene are SGHRS and YFSETQ. The CDR3 length is 13 residues. The V gene lost 3 bases and the J gene lost 7 bases, with 11 bases spanning the gap. CDR3 nucleotide sequence: TGCGCCAGCAGCTCCGTCCTCTTTAATGAGCAGTTCTTC. Its translation: CASSSVLFNEQFF.

This chain connects TRBV29-1 to TRBJ1-1; the D gene is possibly TRBD1 (5 bases). Germline V gives CDR1 SQVTM, CDR2 ANQGSEA. This CDR3 has 15 amino acids. The V end lost 1 base, the J end lost 3 bases, and 15 bases lay between the germline ends. The CDR3, as DNA: TGCAGCGTTGAAGGATTGGGGGGATTGTACACTGAAGCTTTCTTT. This translates into CSVEGLGGLYTEAFF.

The CDR3 loop reads CATRVAGIETGELFF. DNA of the CDR3: TGTGCCACCAGAGTGGCGGGTATTGAGACCGGGGAGCTGTTTTTT. This chain joins TRBV15 and TRBJ2-2; the D gene is possibly TRBD2 (5 bases). CDR1 and CDR2 (germline): LNHNV, YYDKDF (reference sequence). V was trimmed by 6 bases and J by 5 bases, leaving 16 bases between them. CDR3 length equals 15 residues.

This chain connects TRBV27 to TRBJ2-2; D is undetermined. There are 13 residues in the CDR3. Germline loops: CDR1 MNHEY, CDR2 SMNVEV (reference sequence). Trimming removed 2 bases from V and 6 bases from J, with 7 bases in between. The CDR3 protein is CASSLRYAGELFF. The CDR3 nucleotides read TGTGCCAGCAGTTTACGTTATGCCGGGGAGCTGTTTTTT.

This clone is judged large. The rearrangement uses TRBV7-8 and TRBJ1-1; unclear D gene. Germline V gives CDR1 SGHVS, CDR2 FQNEAQ. This CDR3 comprises 12 residues. Trimming pared 3 bases from V and 7 bases from J, leaving 9 bases between. In DNA, the CDR3 is TGTGCCAGCAGCTTCGCTCGGGATGAAGCTTTCTTT. Translated: CASSFARDEAFF.

The chain links TRBV19 to TRBJ1-1; TRBD1 is a possible D gene (6 bases). CDR3 size: 15 residues. Germline-derived CDR1 and CDR2 are LNHDA and SQIVND (reference sequence). V lost 1 base and J lost 1, with 10 bases in between. DNA for the CDR3: TGTGCCAGTAGTATAGGGGGGGGCAGGAACACTGAAGCTTTCTTT. Protein: CASSIGGGRNTEAFF. The full variable domain, rest sourced from reference TRBV19 and TRBJ1-1, is DGGITQSPKYLFRKEGQNVTLSCEQNLNHDAMYWYRQDPGQGLRLIYYSQIVNDFQKGDIAEGYSVSREKKESFPLTVTSAQKNPTAFYLCASSIGGGRNTEAFFGQGTRLTVV.

The V gene is TRBV5-1, the J gene TRBJ2-2; TRBD2 matches 14 bases. Germline CDR1 SGHRS, CDR2 YFSETQ. After removal of 4 bases from V and 2 bases from J, the junction contained 7 bases not matched to a gene. This CDR3 contains 18 residues. The CDR3 loop is CASSPGLAGEGNTGELFF. CDR3 bases: TGCGCCAGCAGCCCGGGACTAGCGGGAGAAGGAAACACCGGGGAGCTGTTTTTT.

The chain is built from TRBV5-4 and TRBJ1-5, with 10 bases identical to TRBD1. J was trimmed by 7 bases and V by 4 bases; bases with no gene match: 8. The length of the CDR3 is 15 residues. Per the germline V gene, CDR1 is SGHNT and CDR2 is YYREEE (reference sequence). The CDR3 DNA reads as TGTGCCAGCAGCCTTGACAGGGGGCAAGGACAGCCCCAGCATTTT. Protein product: CASSLDRGQGQPQHF.

The rearrangement joins TRBV11-2 to TRBJ1-1; weak D call: TRBD1 (6 bases). V lost 1 base and J 0 bases, leaving 12 bases between the germline ends. CDR1 and CDR2 (germline): SGHAT, FQNNGV. CDR3 size: 16 residues. This CDR3 is CASSLGTERMNTEAFF. The CDR3 DNA follows: TGTGCCAGCAGCTTAGGGACAGAGCGGATGAACACTGAAGCTTTCTTT.

Comments on this clone: The sample carries other DNA sequences with the same CDR3. The chain carries TRBV6-1 and TRBJ2-7; 7 nucleotides match TRBD2. This CDR3 contains 14 residues. CDR1 MNHNS and CDR2 SASEGT come from the germline V gene. The CDR3 loop reads CASSEAWGGDEQYV. CDR3 nucleotide sequence: TGTGCTAGCAGTGAAGCGTGGGGGGGAGACGAGCAGTACGTC.

J is TRBJ1-1 and V is TRBV5-1; 8 nucleotides agree with TRBD1. The CDR3 is 13 residues long. V dropped 7 bases and J dropped 1; count of bases not matched to a gene: 3. The germline gives CDR1 SGHRS, CDR2 YFSETQ. The CDR3 DNA reads as TGCGCCAGCGTTGGACAGGGGAACACTGAAGCTTTCTTT. It encodes CASVGQGNTEAFF.

This chain links TRBV5-6 with TRBJ2-1; the D is unclear. Germline V gene lookup returns CDR1 SGHDT and CDR2 YYEEEE. With 4 bases removed from V and 2 bases from J, the gap between germline ends came to 13 bases. This CDR3 spans 15 amino acids. The CDR3 spells CASSPIPSPYNEQFF. In nucleotides, the CDR3 is TGTGCCAGCAGCCCTATACCCTCCCCCTACAATGAGCAGTTCTTC.

The V gene is TRBV14, the J gene TRBJ1-5; D uncertain. Germline loops: CDR1 SGHDN, CDR2 FVKESK. With 0 bases removed from V and 4 bases from J, the gap between germline ends came to 4 bases. CDR3 length: 13 amino acids. The CDR3 coding sequence is TGTGCCAGCAGCCAAGATCAGAATCAGCCCCAGCATTTT. Translated: CASSQDQNQPQHF.

This chain uses TRBV10-1 with TRBJ1-4; D is unresolved. Germline CDR1 reads WNHNN; CDR2 reads SYGVQD (reference sequence). The CDR3 length is 13 residues. The V end lost 9 bases, the J end lost 3 bases, and 11 bases lay between the germline ends. CDR3 bases: TGCGCCAGTGTGAGGGAGCCTAATGAAAAACTGTTTTTT. Residues: CASVREPNEKLFF.

The chain recombines TRBV7-2 with TRBJ2-3, with 8 bases lining up with TRBD1. CDR3 length: 13 amino acids. Germline V gene data show CDR1 as SGHTA and CDR2 as FQGNSA. The junction had 3 bases not matched to a gene; V was cut back by 5 bases and J by 5 bases. The CDR3 spells CASSPGTGDTQYF. Here the CDR3 DNA reads TGTGCCAGCAGCCCCGGGACAGGAGATACGCAGTATTTT.

The chain couples TRBV6-5 to TRBJ2-4; 8 positions match TRBD2. V shed 4 bases and J 8 bases; nucleotides not matched to a gene: 7. The CDR3 consists of 14 residues. CDR1 and CDR2 (germline): MNHEY, SVGAGI. CDR3 loop: CASSSTGLADIQYF. DNA of the CDR3: TGTGCCAGCAGTTCTACCGGACTAGCCGACATTCAGTACTTC.

This chain joins TRBV2 and TRBJ2-7; 13 bases align to TRBD2. The germline CDR1 and CDR2 sequences are SNHLY and FYNNEI. This CDR3 spans 13 amino acids. Unmatched junction bases numbered 1, after V lost 5 bases and J lost 6 bases. CDR3 region: CASSWTSGSEQYV. CDR3 DNA sequence: TGTGCCAGCAGTTGGACTAGCGGGAGCGAGCAGTACGTC.

For this clone: Germline and junction disagree at one end, which may indicate a read error. The CDR3 reads CASSLKMLDTQYF. The CDR3 region has the DNA TGTGCTAGCAGCTTAAAGATGTTGGATACGCAGTATTTT. The rearrangement joins TRBV7-7 to TRBJ2-3; D unresolved. The CDR3 runs 13 residues. Germline V lookup: CDR1 SSHAT, CDR2 FNYEAQ (reference sequence).

V usage is TRBV6-1 and J usage is TRBJ1-2; D gene uncertain. The CDR3 covers 10 residues. Looked up from germline, CDR1 is MNHNS and CDR2 is SASEGT. Trimming pared 5 bases from V and 10 bases from J, leaving 8 bases between. The CDR3 bases are TGTGCCAGCAGTTTAGTTGACTACACCTTC. The encoded protein is CASSLVDYTF.